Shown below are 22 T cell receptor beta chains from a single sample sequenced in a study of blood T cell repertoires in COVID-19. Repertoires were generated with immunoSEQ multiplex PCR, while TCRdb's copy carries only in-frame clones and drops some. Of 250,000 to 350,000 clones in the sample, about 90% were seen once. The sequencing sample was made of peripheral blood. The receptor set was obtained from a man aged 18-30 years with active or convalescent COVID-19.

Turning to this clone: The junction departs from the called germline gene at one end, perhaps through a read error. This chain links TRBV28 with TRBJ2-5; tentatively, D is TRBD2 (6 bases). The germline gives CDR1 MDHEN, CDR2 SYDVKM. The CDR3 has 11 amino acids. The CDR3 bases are TGTGCCAGCAGGCCCCACGGTGGAGGGGACTTC. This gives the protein CASRPHGGGDF.

Here the CDR3 reads CASSLATLTRGLGNGYTF. Here the CDR3 DNA reads TGTGCCAGCAGCTTAGCCACTTTGACCCGGGGGTTGGGGAATGGCTACACCTTC. The chain employs TRBV7-2 and TRBJ1-2, with D perhaps matching TRBD1 (5 bases). CDR1 and CDR2 (germline): SGHTA, FQGNSA. V was shortened by 0 bases and J by 6 bases, with 23 bases between the two germline ends. CDR3 size: 18 residues. Drawing the rest from reference TRBV7-2 and TRBJ1-2, the complete variable domain is GAGVSQSPSNKVTEKGKDVELRCDPISGHTALYWYRQSLGQGLEFLIYFQGNSAPDKSGLPSDRFSAERTGGSVSTLTIQRTQQEDSAVYLCASSLATLTRGLGNGYTFGSGTRLTVV.

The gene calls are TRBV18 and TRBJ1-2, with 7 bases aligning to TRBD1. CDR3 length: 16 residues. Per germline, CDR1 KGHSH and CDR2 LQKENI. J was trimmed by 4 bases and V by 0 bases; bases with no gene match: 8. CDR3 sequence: CASSPPYRGIAYGYTF. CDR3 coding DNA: TGTGCCAGCTCACCACCGTACAGGGGAATCGCCTATGGCTACACCTTC.

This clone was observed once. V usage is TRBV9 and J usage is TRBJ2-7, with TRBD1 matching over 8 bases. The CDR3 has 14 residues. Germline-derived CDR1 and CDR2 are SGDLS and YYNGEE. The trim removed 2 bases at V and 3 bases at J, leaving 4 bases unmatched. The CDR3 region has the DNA TGTGCCAGCAGCGTGGGACAGGATAACTACGAGCAGTACTTC. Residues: CASSVGQDNYEQYF.

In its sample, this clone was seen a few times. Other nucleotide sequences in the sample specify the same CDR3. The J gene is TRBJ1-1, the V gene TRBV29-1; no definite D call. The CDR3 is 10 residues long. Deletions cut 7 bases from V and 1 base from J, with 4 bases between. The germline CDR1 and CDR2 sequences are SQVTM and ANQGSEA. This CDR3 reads CSARNTEAFF. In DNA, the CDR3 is TGCAGCGCCAGGAACACTGAAGCTTTCTTT. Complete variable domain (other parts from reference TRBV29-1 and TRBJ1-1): SAVISQKPSRDICQRGTSLTIQCQVDSQVTMMFWYRQQPGQSLTLIATANQGSEATYESGFVIDKFPISRPNLTFSTLTVSNMSPEDSSIYLCSARNTEAFFGQGTRLTVV.

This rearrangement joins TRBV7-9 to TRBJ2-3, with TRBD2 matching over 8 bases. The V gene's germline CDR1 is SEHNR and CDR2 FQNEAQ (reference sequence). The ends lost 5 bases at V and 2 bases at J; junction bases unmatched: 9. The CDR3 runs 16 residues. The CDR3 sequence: CASSLSRGGYTDTQYF. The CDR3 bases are TGTGCCAGCAGCCTCTCCCGGGGGGGTTACACAGATACGCAGTATTTT.

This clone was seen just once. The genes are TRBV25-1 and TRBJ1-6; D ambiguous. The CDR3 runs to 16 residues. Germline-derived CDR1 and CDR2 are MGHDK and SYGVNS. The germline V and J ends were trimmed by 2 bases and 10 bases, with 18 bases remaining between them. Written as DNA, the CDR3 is TGTGCCAGCAGTGAAGGGAGGTCAAGGTTTCAATCACCCCTCCACTTT. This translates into CASSEGRSRFQSPLHF.

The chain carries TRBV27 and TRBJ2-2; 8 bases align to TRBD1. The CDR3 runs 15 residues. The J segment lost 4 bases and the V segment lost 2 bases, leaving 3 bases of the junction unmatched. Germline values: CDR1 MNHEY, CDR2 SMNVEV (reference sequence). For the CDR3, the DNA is TGTGCCAGCAGTTTACAGGGGGCGGGCACCGGGGAGCTGTTTTTT. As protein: CASSLQGAGTGELFF.

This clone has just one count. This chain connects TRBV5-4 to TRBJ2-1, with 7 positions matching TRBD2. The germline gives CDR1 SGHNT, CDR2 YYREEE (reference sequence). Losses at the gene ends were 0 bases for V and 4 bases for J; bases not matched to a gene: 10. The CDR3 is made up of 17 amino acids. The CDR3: CASSLGRVQAGYNEQFF. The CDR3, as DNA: TGTGCCAGCAGCTTGGGCCGGGTACAAGCGGGGTACAATGAGCAGTTCTTC.

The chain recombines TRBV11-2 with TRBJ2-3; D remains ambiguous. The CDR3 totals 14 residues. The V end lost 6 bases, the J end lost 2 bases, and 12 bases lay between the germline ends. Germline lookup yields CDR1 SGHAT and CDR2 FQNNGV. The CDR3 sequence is CASRRSVSTDTQYF. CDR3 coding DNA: TGTGCCAGCAGACGGTCGGTTTCCACAGATACGCAGTATTTT.

The CDR3 region is CASSYYGGGVTEKLFF. Written as DNA, the CDR3 is TGTGCCAGCAGTTATTACGGTGGGGGCGTCACAGAAAAACTGTTTTTT. The gene calls are TRBV6-6 and TRBJ1-4, with a possible D match to TRBD1 (6 bases). The CDR3 extends over 16 amino acids. Looked up from germline, CDR1 is MNHNY and CDR2 is SVGAGI (reference sequence). Trimming removed 3 bases at V and 8 bases at J, with 19 bases between.

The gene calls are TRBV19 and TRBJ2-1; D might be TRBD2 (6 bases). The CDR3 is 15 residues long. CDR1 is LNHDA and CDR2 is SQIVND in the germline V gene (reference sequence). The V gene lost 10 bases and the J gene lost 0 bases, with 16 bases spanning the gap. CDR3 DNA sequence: TGTGCCACCCGGGAGCGCGACAGCTCCTACAATGAGCAGTTCTTC. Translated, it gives CATRERDSSYNEQFF.

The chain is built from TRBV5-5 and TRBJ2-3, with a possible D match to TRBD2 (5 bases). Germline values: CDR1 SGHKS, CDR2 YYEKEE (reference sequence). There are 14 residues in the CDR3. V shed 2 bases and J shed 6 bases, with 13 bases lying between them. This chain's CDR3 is CASSFGPPGDTQYF. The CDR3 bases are TGTGCCAGCAGCTTCGGACCGCCGGGGGATACGCAGTATTTT.

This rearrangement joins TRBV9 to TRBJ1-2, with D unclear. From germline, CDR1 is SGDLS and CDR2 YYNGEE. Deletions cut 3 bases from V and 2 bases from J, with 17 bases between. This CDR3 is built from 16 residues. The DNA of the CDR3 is TGTGCCAGCAGCGAATTGGTCCGGCCGACAAACTATGGCTACACCTTC. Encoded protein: CASSELVRPTNYGYTF.

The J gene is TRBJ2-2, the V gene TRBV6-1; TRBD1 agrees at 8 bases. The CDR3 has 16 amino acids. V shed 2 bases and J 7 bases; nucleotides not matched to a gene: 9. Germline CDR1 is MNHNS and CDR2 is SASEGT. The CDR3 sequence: CASSEIPDRGGGELFF. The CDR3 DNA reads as TGTGCCAGCAGTGAAATCCCCGACAGGGGAGGCGGGGAGCTGTTTTTT.

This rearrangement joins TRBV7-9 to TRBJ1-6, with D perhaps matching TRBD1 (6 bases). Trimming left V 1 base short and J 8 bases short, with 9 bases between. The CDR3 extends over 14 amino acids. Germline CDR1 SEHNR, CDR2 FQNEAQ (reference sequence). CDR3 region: CASSLGGRDSPLHF. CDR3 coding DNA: TGTGCCAGCAGCTTAGGGGGGCGAGATTCACCCCTCCACTTT.

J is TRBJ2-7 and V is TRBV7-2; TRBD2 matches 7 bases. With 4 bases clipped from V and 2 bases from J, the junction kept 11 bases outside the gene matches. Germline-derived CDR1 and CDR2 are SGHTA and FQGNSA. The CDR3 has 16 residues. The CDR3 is CASSSSDAGVAYEQYF. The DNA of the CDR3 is TGTGCCAGCAGCTCCTCCGATGCGGGGGTAGCCTACGAGCAGTACTTC.

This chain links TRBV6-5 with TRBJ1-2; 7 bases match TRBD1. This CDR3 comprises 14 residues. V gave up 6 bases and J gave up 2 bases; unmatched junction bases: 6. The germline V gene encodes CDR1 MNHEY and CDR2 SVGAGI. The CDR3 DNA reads TGTGCCAGCAGAAGAGTGACAGGGAACTATGGCTACACCTTC. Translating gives CASRRVTGNYGYTF.

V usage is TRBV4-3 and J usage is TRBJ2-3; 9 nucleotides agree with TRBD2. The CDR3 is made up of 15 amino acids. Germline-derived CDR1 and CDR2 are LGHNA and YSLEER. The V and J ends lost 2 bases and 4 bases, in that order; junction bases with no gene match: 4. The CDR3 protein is CASSQWRGGADTQYF. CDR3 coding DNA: TGCGCCAGCAGCCAATGGCGCGGGGGGGCAGATACGCAGTATTTT.

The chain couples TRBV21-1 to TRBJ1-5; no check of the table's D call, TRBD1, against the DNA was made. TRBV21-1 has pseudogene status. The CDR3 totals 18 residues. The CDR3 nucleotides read TGTGCCAGCAGCAACGGGACAGGGGGCGAAATTAGCAATCAGCCCCAGCATTTT. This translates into CASSNGTGGEISNQPQHF.

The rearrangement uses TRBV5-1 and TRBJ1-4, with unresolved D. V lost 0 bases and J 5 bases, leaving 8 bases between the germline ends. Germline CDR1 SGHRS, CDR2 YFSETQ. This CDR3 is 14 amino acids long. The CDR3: CASSLESRNEKLFF. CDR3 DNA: TGCGCCAGCAGCTTGGAGTCGAGGAATGAAAAACTGTTTTTT.

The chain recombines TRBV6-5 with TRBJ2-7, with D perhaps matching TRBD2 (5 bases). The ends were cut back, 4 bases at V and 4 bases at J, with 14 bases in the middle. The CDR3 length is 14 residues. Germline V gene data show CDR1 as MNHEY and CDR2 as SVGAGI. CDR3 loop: CASSSEPGFYEQYF. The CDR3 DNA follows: TGTGCCAGCAGTTCCGAACCGGGATTTTACGAGCAGTACTTC.